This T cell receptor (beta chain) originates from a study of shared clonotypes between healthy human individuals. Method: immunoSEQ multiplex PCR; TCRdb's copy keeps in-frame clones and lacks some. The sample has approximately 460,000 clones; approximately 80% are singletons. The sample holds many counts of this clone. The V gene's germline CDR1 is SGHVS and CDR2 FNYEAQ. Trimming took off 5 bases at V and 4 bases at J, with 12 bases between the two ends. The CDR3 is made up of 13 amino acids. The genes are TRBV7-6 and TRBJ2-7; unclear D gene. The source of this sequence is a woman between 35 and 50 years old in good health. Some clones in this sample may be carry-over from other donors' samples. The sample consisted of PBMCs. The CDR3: CASSVSGAYEQYF. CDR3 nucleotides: TGTGCCAGCAGCGTAAGTGGCGCTTACGAGCAGTACTTC.